This passage covers 21 T cell receptor beta chains from one sample sequenced in a study of blood T cell repertoires in COVID-19. The assay was immunoSEQ multiplex PCR, and TCRdb's table has in-frame clones only and misses some. The repertoire includes about 190,000 clones, roughly 84% of them detected once, and about 3.2% sits in the top ten. The specimen sequenced was PBMCs or T cells enriched from blood (not recorded which). Every receptor here comes from a woman in her twenties or thirties who had been exposed to COVID-19.

The genes are TRBV2 and TRBJ1-2; TRBD1 aligns across 8 bases. J lost 7 bases, V lost 6 bases, and 13 bases had no gene match. There are 15 residues in the CDR3. CDR1 and CDR2 (germline): SNHLY, FYNNEI. The CDR3 DNA sequence: TGTGCCAGCAGGGAGGACAGGGCCCCCAAGGGTGGCTACACCTTC. This sequence encodes CASREDRAPKGGYTF.

The chain combines TRBV5-1 with TRBJ1-1, with TRBD1 as a possible D gene (6 bases). Germline values: CDR1 SGHRS, CDR2 YFSETQ. The CDR3 runs to 17 residues. V was shortened by 5 bases and J by 4 bases, with 24 bases between the two germline ends. CDR3: CASRLQPLTGVVTEAFF. CDR3 sequence (DNA): TGCGCCAGCAGATTGCAGCCTCTGACAGGCGTCGTCACTGAAGCTTTCTTT.

This rearrangement joins TRBV9 to TRBJ2-3; 7 bases align to TRBD1. The CDR3 spans 15 residues. From germline, CDR1 is SGDLS and CDR2 YYNGEE. V lost 0 bases, J lost 1 base, and 2 bases stayed unmatched. Here the CDR3 reads CASSVGGTGTDTQYF. For the CDR3, the DNA is TGTGCCAGCAGCGTAGGGGGGACAGGCACAGATACGCAGTATTTT.

This chain links TRBV7-9 with TRBJ2-3; D call uncertain. The V end lost 3 bases, the J end lost 3 bases, and 7 bases lay between the germline ends. Germline CDR1 and CDR2: SEHNR and FQNEAQ (reference sequence). CDR3 length: 13 residues. CDR3 coding DNA: TGTGCCAGCAGCTTTGACGGGACAGATACGCAGTATTTT. This gives the protein CASSFDGTDTQYF. The whole variable domain, remainder taken from reference TRBV7-9 and TRBJ2-3, is DTGVSQNPRHKITKRGQNVTFRCDPISEHNRLYWYRQTLGQGPEFLTYFQNEAQLEKSRLLSDRFSAERPKGSFSTLEIQRTEQGDSAMYLCASSFDGTDTQYFGPGTRLTVL.

V and J are TRBV28 and TRBJ1-1; D perhaps matches TRBD1 (5 bases). CDR3 length equals 19 residues. The ends were cut back, 2 bases at V and 1 base at J, with 23 bases in the middle. In germline, CDR1 is MDHEN, CDR2 SYDVKM. The CDR3 DNA sequence: TGTGCCAGCAGTTTAGAAAAGACTTGGTTGCGGGGGTCGAACACTGAAGCTTTCTTT. Protein sequence: CASSLEKTWLRGSNTEAFF.

This clone was counted only a few times. V is TRBV5-4 and J is TRBJ2-7; 9 bases are a match to TRBD2. V was pared by 5 bases and J by 2 bases, with 5 bases of the junction left unmatched. This CDR3 spans 14 amino acids. CDR1 is SGHNT, CDR2 YYREEE, per germline (reference sequence). As DNA, the CDR3 is TGTGCCAGCAGTCCGACTAGCGGAGCCTACGAGCAGTACTTC. Its translation: CASSPTSGAYEQYF.

This clone was observed a handful of times. V gene TRBV27 combines with J gene TRBJ1-1, with TRBD1 identical over 12 bases. CDR3 length: 16 amino acids. V lost 2 bases, J lost 4 bases, and 5 bases stayed unmatched. Germline loops: CDR1 MNHEY, CDR2 SMNVEV (reference sequence). This chain's CDR3 is CASSLGTGGVFTEAFF. CDR3 sequence (DNA): TGTGCCAGCAGTTTAGGGACAGGGGGCGTCTTCACTGAAGCTTTCTTT.

V is TRBV7-3 and J is TRBJ2-2, with 7 bases aligning to TRBD1. This CDR3 spans 14 amino acids. V was pared by 5 bases and J by 7 bases, with 7 bases of the junction left unmatched. From germline, CDR1 is SGHTA and CDR2 FQGTGA. The CDR3 nucleotides are TGTGCCAGCAGCCGACAGGGTGAAGGCGGGGAGCTGTTTTTT. It yields the protein CASSRQGEGGELFF.

The rearrangement uses TRBV7-2 and TRBJ1-5; 7 positions match TRBD1. CDR1 and CDR2 from the germline V gene are SGHTA and FQGNSA. The CDR3 has 15 amino acids. V was clipped by 1 base and J by 1 base; unmatched bases: 1. The CDR3 loop is CASSLEGGSNQPQHF. CDR3 nucleotide sequence: TGTGCCAGCAGCTTAGAAGGGGGCAGCAATCAGCCCCAGCATTTT.

The V gene is TRBV3-1 (or the pseudogene TRBV3-2), the J gene TRBJ1-1; tentative D call: TRBD1 (5 bases). CDR3 length equals 13 residues. Germline loops: CDR1 LGHDT, CDR2 YNNKEL (reference sequence). The ends were cut back, 3 bases at V and 4 bases at J, with 9 bases in the middle. The CDR3 region is CASSHQGGTEAFF. CDR3 nucleotide sequence: TGTGCCAGCAGCCATCAGGGCGGCACTGAAGCTTTCTTT.

This clone was detected only a few times. The chain recombines TRBV7-9 with TRBJ2-2; D is possibly TRBD2 (5 bases). The CDR3 is 13 amino acids. The V gene lost 6 bases and the J gene lost 6 bases, with 11 bases spanning the gap. Germline V gene sequence: CDR1 SEHNR, CDR2 FQNEAQ (reference sequence). CDR3 amino acids: CASRSLASGELFF. DNA for the CDR3: TGTGCCAGCAGGAGTCTAGCATCCGGGGAGCTGTTTTTT.

V is TRBV12-5 and J is TRBJ2-3, with a weak D call TRBD1 (5 bases). The germline gives CDR1 LGHNT, CDR2 FRNRAP. With 3 bases removed from V and 6 bases from J, the gap between germline ends came to 19 bases. CDR3 length: 16 residues. This CDR3 is CASGFVISQGRDTQYF. DNA of the CDR3: TGTGCTAGTGGTTTCGTTATAAGCCAGGGCCGGGATACGCAGTATTTT.

The chain links TRBV5-5 to TRBJ1-1; 7 bases are a match to TRBD1. The CDR3 is made up of 15 amino acids. The V segment lost 2 bases and the J segment 5 bases; nucleotides outside the gene matches: 9. CDR1 is SGHKS, CDR2 YYEKEE, per germline (reference sequence). The CDR3 sequence is CASSFYRGMGTEAFF. In DNA, the CDR3 is TGTGCCAGCAGCTTTTACAGGGGAATGGGGACTGAAGCTTTCTTT. Combining the CDR3 with reference TRBV5-5 and TRBJ1-1 gives the whole variable domain DAGVTQSPTHLIKTRGQQVTLRCSPISGHKSVSWYQQVLGQGPQFIFQYYEKEERGRGNFPDRFSARQFPNYSSELNVNALLLGDSALYLCASSFYRGMGTEAFFGQGTRLTVV.

This rearrangement joins TRBV19 to TRBJ1-3, with 7 bases that match TRBD1. There are 13 residues in the CDR3. Trimming took 6 bases from V and 8 from J; bases not matched to a gene: 7. Germline V gene lookup returns CDR1 LNHDA and CDR2 SQIVND (reference sequence). The CDR3 nucleotides read TGTGCCAGTAGCACCGAGGGGGCATACACCATATATTTT. This translates into CASSTEGAYTIYF.

This clone was counted a single time. The chain has TRBV7-9 and TRBJ2-5; 11 positions agree with TRBD2. Per germline, CDR1 SEHNR and CDR2 FQNEAQ (reference sequence). The CDR3 has 17 amino acids. With V trimmed by 0 bases and J by 3 bases, 6 bases remained unmatched. The CDR3 region has the DNA TGTGCCAGCAGCTTAGCAAACGCGGGACTAGCGGAAGAGACCCAGTACTTC. The encoded protein is CASSLANAGLAEETQYF.

The chain joins TRBV7-6 to TRBJ2-7, with TRBD1 matching 9 bases. Germline CDR1 and CDR2: SGHVS and FNYEAQ. The V segment lost 4 bases and the J segment 5 bases; nucleotides outside the gene matches: 12. The CDR3 is 16 amino acids. CDR3 bases: TGTGCCAGCAGCTCAGGCCCCGGGACAGGGACCGACGAGCAGTACTTC. Residues: CASSSGPGTGTDEQYF.

The V call is TRBV6-5, the J call TRBJ1-1, with unresolved D. Germline V gene data show CDR1 as MNHEY and CDR2 as SVGAGI. The CDR3 consists of 14 residues. V shed 8 bases and J shed 0 bases, with 13 bases lying between them. The CDR3 sequence: CASAWQAMNTEAFF. The CDR3 nucleotides are TGTGCCAGCGCGTGGCAGGCTATGAACACTGAAGCTTTCTTT.

V is TRBV7-3 and J is TRBJ1-1; 9 nucleotides align to TRBD1. After removal of 0 bases from V and 7 bases from J, the junction contained 6 bases not matched to a gene. CDR1 and CDR2 (germline): SGHTA, FQGTGA. The CDR3 contains 15 residues. CDR3 amino acids: CASSLTGTGRNEAFF. The CDR3 coding sequence is TGTGCCAGCAGCTTAACCGGGACAGGGCGGAATGAAGCTTTCTTT.

There are a few counts of this clone. The genes are TRBV7-2 and TRBJ1-6; a weak D match, TRBD1 (5 bases). The CDR3 contains 15 residues. V was trimmed by 1 base and J by 7 bases, leaving 11 bases between them. CDR1 SGHTA and CDR2 FQGNSA come from the germline V gene. DNA for the CDR3: TGTGCCAGCAGCTTAGGATCGGGGGGAAATTCACCCCTCCACTTT. Translating gives CASSLGSGGNSPLHF.

The gene calls are TRBV20-1 and TRBJ2-3; D uncertain. CDR1 and CDR2 from the germline V gene are DFQATT and SNEGSKA (reference sequence). CDR3 size: 11 residues. The CDR3, as DNA: TGCAGCAGACTTCGGGCAGATACGCAGTATTTT. This sequence encodes CSRLRADTQYF.

The chain combines TRBV4-1 with TRBJ1-5; 7 bases agree with TRBD1. This CDR3 comprises 15 residues. Germline lookup yields CDR1 MGHRA and CDR2 YSYEKL. With 3 bases clipped from V and 3 bases from J, the junction kept 5 bases outside the gene matches. This CDR3 reads CASSQHGQDNQPQHF. The CDR3 DNA sequence: TGCGCCAGCAGCCAGCATGGACAGGACAATCAGCCCCAGCATTTT.